This T cell receptor beta chain derives from a study of early T cells in non-severe SARS-CoV-2 infection (dated by TCRdb to the early 2020s). About the investigation overall: TCR sequencing used bulk RNA from unsorted whole blood, so alpha and beta chains could not be paired.

Paper-wide results and their limitations: VDJdb matching was skewed toward anti-spike CD8 responses and likely underestimated virus-specific expansions by missing private and CD4 specificities.

The library came from 5' RACE. Sequencing was performed on a NextSeq 500. In the TCR library protocol, unique molecular identifiers were attached to individual cDNA molecules to correct for PCR bias and sequencing error. Both TCR alpha and beta chains were sequenced, and tight co-correlation was observed between alpha and beta sequence abundances in each sample. The original methods were these. Decombinator V4 was used to perform V gene, J gene and CDR3 annotation of TCR sequences. TCRs were defined as expanded if a significant change between any two time points was detected under a Poisson model with p below 0.0001. TCR abundances were normalised to the total number of TCRs sequenced per sample and expressed as counts per million. TRAV1-2 paired with TRAJ12, TRAJ20 or TRAJ33 defined MAIT TCRs, while TRAV10 paired with TRAJ18 defined iNKT TCRs. VDJdb, accessed 1 November 2021, was searched for CMV, EBV and SARS-CoV-2 annotated TCRs, excluding TCRs annotated for multiple antigens. Through fastp at Q25 and MiXCR, TCRdb rebuilt clones from the public reads, retaining in-frame beta chains. A single entry per CDR3 protein holds the most common genes and DNA from its merged rows. These V and J calls derive from TCRdb rather than the authors' analysis. The sample records about 130,000 distinct CDR3 sequences, 15% of which are singletons. Jointly, the top ten make up 21% of the sample.

On this clonotype: Its target antigen remains unknown. Within one base of it there is no much larger clone, and no base qualities were kept.

The study was a case-control design nested within a healthcare worker cohort in London, UK, with weekly nasopharyngeal swab PCR tests and blood sampling. Between 23 and 31 March 2020, the week of the UK lockdown, healthcare workers were enrolled and then followed up weekly for as long as 16 weeks. In the germline V gene, CDR1 corresponds to KGHSH and CDR2 to LQKENI. Including the terminal cysteine and phenylalanine, the CDR3 comprises 15 residues. Kept here is only the CDR3 DNA, which spans 45 bases and is read in frame from base 1. V lost 3 bases and J lost 1 base; the stretch between them is 12 bases long.

This sequence was found in an adult who was a healthcare worker with PCR-confirmed SARS-CoV-2 infection or an uninfected control (not recorded which). The sequencing sample was made of whole blood. The chain was built from TRBV18 and TRBJ1-1, with the D gene uncertain. Here is the DNA: TGTGCCAGCTCACCCCGCATAACGGGGAACACTGAAGCTTTCTTT. It is translated as CASSPRITGNTEAFF.